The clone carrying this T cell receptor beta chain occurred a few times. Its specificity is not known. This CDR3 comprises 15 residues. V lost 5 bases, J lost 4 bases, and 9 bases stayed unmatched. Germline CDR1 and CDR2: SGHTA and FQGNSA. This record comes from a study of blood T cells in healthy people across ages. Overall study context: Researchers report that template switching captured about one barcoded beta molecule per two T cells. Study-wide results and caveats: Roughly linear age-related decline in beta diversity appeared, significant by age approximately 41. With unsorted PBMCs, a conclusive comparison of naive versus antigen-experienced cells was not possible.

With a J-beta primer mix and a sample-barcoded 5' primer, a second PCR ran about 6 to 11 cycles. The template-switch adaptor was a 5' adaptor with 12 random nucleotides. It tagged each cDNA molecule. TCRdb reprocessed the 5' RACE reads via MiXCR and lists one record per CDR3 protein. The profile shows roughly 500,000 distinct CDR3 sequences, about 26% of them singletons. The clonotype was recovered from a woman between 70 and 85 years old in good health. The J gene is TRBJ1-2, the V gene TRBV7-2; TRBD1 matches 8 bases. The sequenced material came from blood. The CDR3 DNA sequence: TGTGCCAGCAGCATAGACAGGGGTGAGAGCTATGGCTACACCTTC. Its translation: CASSIDRGESYGYTF.